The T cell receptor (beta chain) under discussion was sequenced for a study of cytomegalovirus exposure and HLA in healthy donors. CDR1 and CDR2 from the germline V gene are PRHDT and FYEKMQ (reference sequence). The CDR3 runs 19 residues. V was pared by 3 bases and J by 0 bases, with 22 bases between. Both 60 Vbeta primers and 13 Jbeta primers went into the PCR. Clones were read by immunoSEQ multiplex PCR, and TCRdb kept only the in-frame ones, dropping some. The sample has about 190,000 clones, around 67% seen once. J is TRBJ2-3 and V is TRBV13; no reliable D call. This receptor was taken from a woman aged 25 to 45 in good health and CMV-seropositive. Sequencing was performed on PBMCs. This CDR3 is CASSFFPSGARRSTDTQYF. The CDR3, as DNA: TGTGCCAGCAGCTTTTTCCCCTCCGGAGCTAGAAGAAGCACAGATACGCAGTATTTT.